This T cell receptor beta chain was observed in a study of blood T cells in healthy people across ages. Overall study results and limits: Diversity of TCR beta per million T cells declined in a roughly linear way with age. Donor CMV status was unknown, possibly confounding expanded clonotype changes. Calculation of diversity from one million T cells yielded estimates considered to be underestimates.

The J segment lost 7 bases and the V segment lost 4 bases, leaving 7 bases of the junction unmatched. The CDR3 totals 17 residues. Germline lookup yields CDR1 MNHEY and CDR2 SVGEGT. This clonotype has ten or more counts. Its antigen remains unidentified. A J-beta primer mix and a sample-barcoded 5' primer were used in a second PCR of about 6 to 12 cycles. Every cDNA molecule bore a tag from a template-switch adaptor containing 12 random nucleotides. Via MiXCR, TCRdb re-called the 5' RACE reads, giving one row per CDR3 protein. This table has some 900,000 distinct CDR3 sequences, 48% appearing once. The clonotype was recovered from a man under 40 in good health. Sequencing used blood. The chain uses TRBV6-2 or TRBV6-3 and TRBJ2-1; 16 bases align to TRBD2. This chain's CDR3 is CASSLGLAGGPINEQFF. The DNA of the CDR3 is TGTGCCAGCAGTTTGGGACTAGCGGGGGGGCCCATTAATGAGCAGTTCTTC.